This T cell receptor (beta chain) was captured by sequencing in a study of regulatory T cells in long-lasting Graves disease. Described time point: persistent/refractory GD, antithyroid drugs over 5 years with positive TRAb. After RNA was extracted from PBMCs, the TCR library was made from it. The study, taken as a whole, reports: Persistent Graves' patients had lower TCR diversity than newly diagnosed ones.

Comments on this clonotype: Its cognate antigen is unknown.

CDR3 length: 16 amino acids. The germline gives CDR1 SGHRS, CDR2 YFSETQ. The V and J ends lost 3 bases and 2 bases respectively, with 17 bases between them. Through Arm-PCR of CDR3 regions and iRepertoire HTBI primers, TCR beta libraries were built. TCRdb re-derived calls from the multiplex PCR reads in MiXCR, one entry per CDR3 protein. The sample shows approximately 440,000 distinct CDR3 sequences, 23% of them seen only once. The rearrangement links TRBV5-1 to TRBJ1-2; D might be TRBD1 (5 bases). This sample comprised peripheral blood mononuclear cells (PBMCs), obtained when the disease was refractory, from a patient treated with antithyroid drugs. This sequence originates from a female donor with Graves disease. The CDR3 loop reads CASSSTGHQRNYGYTF. CDR3 DNA: TGCGCCAGCAGCTCAACTGGACATCAAAGGAACTATGGCTACACCTTC.